This entry lists 8 T cell receptor beta chains sequenced from one sample in a study of cytomegalovirus exposure and HLA in healthy donors. Researchers ran the PCR with 60 Vbeta and 13 Jbeta primers. Some clones are missing from TCRdb's copy, which holds only in-frame ones; the method was immunoSEQ multiplex PCR. The sample has over 100,000 clones, roughly 60% seen once; the top ten hold 2.4%. The specimen was PBMCs. The receptors derive from a woman aged 40 to 50 in good health and CMV-seronegative.

The V gene is TRBV27, the J gene TRBJ2-7; 9 nucleotides align to TRBD1. J was trimmed by 0 bases and V by 6 bases; bases with no gene match: 3. The germline V gene has CDR1 MNHEY and CDR2 SMNVEV (reference sequence). The CDR3 runs 14 residues. The CDR3 sequence is CASRGQGSSYEQYF. The CDR3 DNA sequence: TGTGCCAGCAGGGGACAGGGCTCCTCCTACGAGCAGTACTTC.

Only a few counts were recorded for this clone. This rearrangement joins TRBV18 to TRBJ1-2; 8 bases agree with TRBD1. The J segment lost 4 bases and the V segment lost 2 bases, leaving 3 bases of the junction unmatched. Germline CDR1 reads KGHSH; CDR2 reads LQKENI. CDR3 length: 14 residues. CDR3 in DNA: TGTGCCAGCTCACCAGGACAGGGCCTCTATGGCTACACCTTC. As protein: CASSPGQGLYGYTF.

There are a few counts of this clone. The genes are TRBV30 and TRBJ2-5, with 8 nucleotides matching TRBD2. Matching the DNA end better, TRBJ2-7 makes the J call doubtful. Germline V gene data show CDR1 as GTSNPN and CDR2 as SVGIG (reference sequence). The CDR3 has 14 amino acids. The DNA for the CDR3 is TGTGCCTGGAGTGCGGGGGGGAAGCAAGACGAGCAGTACTTC. This encodes CAWSAGGKQDEQYF.

This chain connects TRBV27 to TRBJ1-5, with no clear D. Deletions cut 2 bases from V and 0 bases from J, with 11 bases between. The CDR3 sequence is 16 residues long. Germline V lookup: CDR1 MNHEY, CDR2 SMNVEV (reference sequence). CDR3 in DNA: TGTGCCAGCAGTTTAGTTTCTTCTTATAGCAATCAGCCCCAGCATTTT. The encoded protein is CASSLVSSYSNQPQHF.

V is TRBV28 and J is TRBJ2-1; 8 bases agree with TRBD1. Germline-derived CDR1 and CDR2 are MDHEN and SYDVKM. The CDR3 runs to 16 residues. V shed 5 bases, J shed 5 bases, and the junction held 11 bases outside the gene matches. The DNA for the CDR3 is TGTGCCAGCAGTGCAAATCGGTGGACAGGGAACAATGAGCAGTTCTTC. Its protein is CASSANRWTGNNEQFF. The full variable domain, with the rest looked up from reference TRBV28 and TRBJ2-1, is DVKVTQSSRYLVKRTGEKVFLECVQDMDHENMFWYRQDPGLGLRLIYFSYDVKMKEKGDIPEGYSVSREKKERFSLILESASTNQTSMYLCASSANRWTGNNEQFFGPGTRLTVL.

The chain uses TRBV27 and TRBJ1-6, with D maybe TRBD1 (6 bases). Germline V gene sequence: CDR1 MNHEY, CDR2 SMNVEV (reference sequence). The CDR3 totals 14 residues. The V and J ends lost 7 bases and 6 bases respectively, with 13 bases between them. The CDR3 nucleotides are TGTGCCAGCAAATGGACAGCTACTAATTCACCCCTCCACTTT. It translates to CASKWTATNSPLHF.

Concerning this clone itself: The sample contains more than one DNA sequence encoding this CDR3. The chain uses TRBV18 and TRBJ1-1; 8 bases agree with TRBD1. Germline loops: CDR1 KGHSH, CDR2 LQKENI. Trimming removed 2 bases from V and 1 base from J; junction bases left unmatched: 3. This CDR3 spans 15 amino acids. Here the CDR3 DNA reads TGTGCCAGCTCACCAGGGACAGGATCGAACACTGAAGCTTTCTTT. It specifies CASSPGTGSNTEAFF.

The genes are TRBV11-2 and TRBJ2-7; D remains ambiguous. Germline CDR1 and CDR2: SGHAT and FQNNGV. Trimming left V 1 base short and J 3 bases short, with 7 bases between. The CDR3 covers 13 residues. CDR3 region: CASSLVAGYEQYF. CDR3 DNA sequence: TGTGCCAGCAGCTTAGTGGCAGGCTACGAGCAGTACTTC.